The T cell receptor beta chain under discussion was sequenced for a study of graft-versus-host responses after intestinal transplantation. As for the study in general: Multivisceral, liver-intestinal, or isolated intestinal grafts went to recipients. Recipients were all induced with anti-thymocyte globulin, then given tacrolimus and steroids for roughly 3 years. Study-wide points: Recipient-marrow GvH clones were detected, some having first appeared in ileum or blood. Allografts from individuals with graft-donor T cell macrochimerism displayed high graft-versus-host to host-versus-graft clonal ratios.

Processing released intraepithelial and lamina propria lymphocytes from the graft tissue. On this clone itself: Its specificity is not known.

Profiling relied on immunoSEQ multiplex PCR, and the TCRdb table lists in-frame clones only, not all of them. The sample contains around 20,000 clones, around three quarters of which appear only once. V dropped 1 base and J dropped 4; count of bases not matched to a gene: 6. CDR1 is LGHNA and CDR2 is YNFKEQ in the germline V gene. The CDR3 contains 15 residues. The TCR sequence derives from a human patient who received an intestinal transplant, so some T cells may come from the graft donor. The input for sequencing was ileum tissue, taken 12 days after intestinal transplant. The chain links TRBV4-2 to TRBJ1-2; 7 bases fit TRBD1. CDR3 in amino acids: CASSQVPGQLYGYTF. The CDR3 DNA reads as TGTGCCAGCAGCCAAGTGCCGGGACAGCTCTATGGCTACACCTTC.